These 27 T cell receptor beta chains were all obtained from the same sample, sequenced in a study of blood T cell repertoires in COVID-19. Using immunoSEQ multiplex PCR, the repertoire was profiled, and TCRdb retains in-frame clones only, with some absent. The table includes 65,000 to 85,000 clones, about 90% detected once. Source material: peripheral blood. Receptor source: a human donor in a cohort sampled during active COVID-19.

This clone showed up just once. V and J are TRBV19 and TRBJ1-5; 10 nucleotides match TRBD1. The trim removed 8 bases at V and 2 bases at J, leaving 3 bases unmatched. Germline V gives CDR1 LNHDA, CDR2 SQIVND (reference sequence). This CDR3 has 14 amino acids. The CDR3 DNA follows: TGTGCCAGTGGACAGGGGGTCGGCAATCAGCCCCAGCATTTT. This sequence encodes CASGQGVGNQPQHF. Together with reference TRBV19 and TRBJ1-5, the CDR3 gives the full variable domain: DGGITQSPKYLFRKEGQNVTLSCEQNLNHDAMYWYRQDPGQGLRLIYYSQIVNDFQKGDIAEGYSVSREKKESFPLTVTSAQKNPTAFYLCASGQGVGNQPQHFGDGTRLSIL.

The J gene is TRBJ1-2, the V gene TRBV2; D is perhaps TRBD1 (5 bases). CDR1 is SNHLY, CDR2 FYNNEI, per germline. This CDR3 is 13 amino acids long. V was cut by 6 bases and J by 6 bases, with 14 bases left in between. CDR3 nucleotides: TGTGCCAGCAGCGATCGGGGGGTGGATGGCTACACCTTC. The encoded protein is CASSDRGVDGYTF.

The gene calls are TRBV9 and TRBJ2-1, with 9 bases lining up with TRBD2. The CDR3 is made up of 15 amino acids. The V gene end was trimmed by 0 bases and the J gene end by 5 bases; junction bases not matched to a gene: 3. CDR1 SGDLS and CDR2 YYNGEE come from the germline V gene. The CDR3 region has the DNA TGTGCCAGCAGCGTAGATGGCGGGGGGGACAATGAGCAGTTCTTC. Residues: CASSVDGGGDNEQFF. Full variable domain (remainder filled in from reference TRBV9 and TRBJ2-1): DSGVTQTPKHLITATGQRVTLRCSPRSGDLSVYWYQQSLDQGLQFLIQYYNGEERAKGNILERFSAQQFPDLHSELNLSSLELGDSALYFCASSVDGGGDNEQFFGPGTRLTVL.

This chain connects TRBV5-1 to TRBJ2-6, with 11 bases that match TRBD1. The CDR3 is 18 amino acids. The germline V gene encodes CDR1 SGHRS and CDR2 YFSETQ. The ends lost 3 bases at V and 3 bases at J; junction bases unmatched: 8. Here the CDR3 reads CASSSWTGGTFGANVLTF. The CDR3 nucleotides are TGCGCCAGCAGCTCGTGGACAGGGGGCACTTTTGGGGCCAACGTCCTGACTTTC.

The chain combines TRBV6-5 with TRBJ1-2; D perhaps matches TRBD1 (5 bases). Trimming removed 8 bases at V and 7 bases at J, with 17 bases between. This CDR3 comprises 13 residues. In germline, CDR1 is MNHEY, CDR2 SVGAGI. The CDR3: CASAWGVFGGYTF. The CDR3 bases are TGTGCCAGCGCCTGGGGGGTTTTCGGTGGCTACACCTTC.

The genes are TRBV7-2 and TRBJ2-7, with D tentatively TRBD2 (5 bases). CDR3 length equals 13 residues. Germline loops: CDR1 SGHTA, CDR2 FQGNSA. V was pared by 5 bases and J by 6 bases, with 14 bases between. Here the CDR3 DNA reads TGTGCCAGCAGCCAGGATGGCGGGCGCGAGCAGTACTTC. Its protein product is CASSQDGGREQYF.

This chain uses TRBV7-2 with TRBJ1-1; a weak D match, TRBD1 (5 bases). The CDR3 is 14 amino acids. V lost 2 bases, J lost 3 bases, and 10 bases lay in between. The germline V gene encodes CDR1 SGHTA and CDR2 FQGNSA. CDR3 nucleotides: TGTGCCAGCAGCTTACAGGGCCCCTACACTGAAGCTTTCTTT. Translation: CASSLQGPYTEAFF.

V usage is TRBV12-3 or TRBV12-4 and J usage is TRBJ2-2, with a tentative D call TRBD2 (5 bases). The CDR3 runs 13 residues. V lost 2 bases to trimming and J lost 7 bases, with 8 bases between them. As DNA, the CDR3 is TGTGCCAGCAGTTTAAGACTAAACGGGGAGCTGTTTTTT. Translating gives CASSLRLNGELFF.

CDR3 sequence: CASSRSGRETQYF. CDR3 in DNA: TGTGCCAGCAGTCGCAGCGGTCGGGAGACCCAGTACTTC. The chain uses TRBV7-2 and TRBJ2-5; D perhaps matches TRBD2 (5 bases). Germline CDR1 and CDR2: SGHTA and FQGNSA. V lost 6 bases and J 5 bases, leaving 13 bases between the germline ends. This CDR3 spans 13 amino acids.

The chain couples TRBV4-2 to TRBJ1-6, with 8 bases lining up with TRBD1. The CDR3 runs 15 residues. CDR1 and CDR2 from the germline V gene are LGHNA and YNFKEQ. Trimming took 2 bases from V and 8 from J; bases not matched to a gene: 5. The DNA of the CDR3 is TGTGCCAGCAGCCAACCTGACAGGGGTGATTCACCCCTCCACTTT. Translated, it gives CASSQPDRGDSPLHF.

J is TRBJ1-4 and V is TRBV18; 9 bases agree with TRBD1. Germline trimming cut 5 bases from V and 3 bases from J; bases unmatched to any gene: 10. This CDR3 is built from 17 residues. Germline lookup yields CDR1 KGHSH and CDR2 LQKENI. The CDR3 region has the DNA TGTGCCAGCTCATTGTTACAGGGGGCGATGGCTAATGAAAAACTGTTTTTT. Protein: CASSLLQGAMANEKLFF.

This chain links TRBV9 with TRBJ1-4; D may be TRBD1 (5 bases). V shed 4 bases and J shed 8 bases, with 15 bases lying between them. The CDR3 covers 14 residues. Germline V gene sequence: CDR1 SGDLS, CDR2 YYNGEE. The CDR3 DNA sequence: TGTGCCAGCAGCCTACAGGTGGAGGGGGAAAAACTGTTTTTT. Protein product: CASSLQVEGEKLFF. The full variable domain, rest sourced from reference TRBV9 and TRBJ1-4, is DSGVTQTPKHLITATGQRVTLRCSPRSGDLSVYWYQQSLDQGLQFLIQYYNGEERAKGNILERFSAQQFPDLHSELNLSSLELGDSALYFCASSLQVEGEKLFFGSGTQLSVL.

The chain carries TRBV30 and TRBJ2-5; D is possibly TRBD2 (5 bases). Germline loops: CDR1 GTSNPN, CDR2 SVGIG (reference sequence). Trimming shortened V by 0 bases and J by 9 bases, and 11 bases separated the two germline ends. The CDR3 loop spans 12 amino acids. The CDR3 nucleotides are TGTGCCTGGAGTGTACCTGGAGGTCCCCAGTACTTC. Translated: CAWSVPGGPQYF.

The chain is built from TRBV2 and TRBJ1-5; 7 nucleotides agree with TRBD1. The germline gives CDR1 SNHLY, CDR2 FYNNEI. The CDR3 spans 14 residues. V lost 6 bases to trimming and J lost 0 bases; unmatched junction nucleotides: 2. For the CDR3, the DNA is TGTGCCAGCAGAGGGACAGTTAGCAATCAGCCCCAGCATTTT. Translated, it gives CASRGTVSNQPQHF.

This chain links TRBV30 with TRBJ2-3; 11 bases are a match to TRBD2. The CDR3 loop spans 15 amino acids. Per germline, CDR1 GTSNPN and CDR2 SVGIG (reference sequence). J lost 3 bases, V lost 4 bases, and 6 bases had no gene match. CDR3 protein: CAWIHSGGETDTQYF. The CDR3 bases are TGTGCCTGGATCCATAGCGGGGGGGAAACAGATACGCAGTATTTT.

The chain couples TRBV2 to TRBJ2-5; TRBD1 matches at 7 bases. Per germline, CDR1 SNHLY and CDR2 FYNNEI. This CDR3 spans 14 amino acids. The CDR3 DNA follows: TGTGCGGTCCTACGTGACAGGGACCAAGAGACCCAGTACTTC. This sequence encodes CAVLRDRDQETQYF.

This rearrangement joins TRBV6-1 to TRBJ1-2; a possible D gene is TRBD1 (6 bases). Germline CDR1 reads MNHNS; CDR2 reads SASEGT. Trimming removed 2 bases from V and 4 bases from J, with 11 bases in between. The CDR3 length is 14 residues. The CDR3 bases are TGTGCCAGCAGTGAACCGGGACACCCCTATGGCTACACCTTC. This gives the protein CASSEPGHPYGYTF.

V gene TRBV19 combines with J gene TRBJ1-1; D remains ambiguous. The V end lost 9 bases, the J end lost 7 bases, and 18 bases lay between the germline ends. The CDR3 spans 13 residues. Germline-derived CDR1 and CDR2 are LNHDA and SQIVND (reference sequence). CDR3 sequence reads: CASSERRLYEAFF. The CDR3 nucleotides are TGTGCCAGCTCGGAGAGGCGTCTCTATGAAGCTTTCTTT.

The chain uses TRBV24-1 and TRBJ2-2, with TRBD1 matching over 7 bases. The V and J ends lost 3 bases and 6 bases, in that order; junction bases with no gene match: 0. CDR1 and CDR2 from the germline V gene are KGHDR and SFDVKD. There are 13 residues in the CDR3. The CDR3 DNA is TGTGCCACCAGTGATCAGGGGGCCGGGGAGCTGTTTTTT. Translation gives CATSDQGAGELFF.

V usage is TRBV7-3 and J usage is TRBJ2-2; TRBD2 matches at 10 bases. The CDR3 runs 16 residues. CDR1 is SGHTA and CDR2 is FQGTGA in the germline V gene. J lost 4 bases, V lost 3 bases, and 5 bases had no gene match. CDR3 in amino acids: CASSLASGGTTGELFF. Here the CDR3 DNA reads TGTGCCAGCAGCTTGGCTAGCGGGGGAACCACCGGGGAGCTGTTTTTT.

This clone was seen a few times. CDR3 DNA sequence: TGCGCCAGCAGTGACCCCGGACTAGACACAGATACGCAGTATTTT. Translation: CASSDPGLDTDTQYF. The chain couples TRBV10-1 to TRBJ2-3; 7 nucleotides match TRBD2. V lost 3 bases to trimming and J lost 2 bases; unmatched junction nucleotides: 5. From germline, CDR1 is WNHNN and CDR2 SYGVQD (reference sequence). The CDR3 is 15 residues long.

This sequence joins TRBV7-9 and TRBJ2-7; D is perhaps TRBD2 (7 bases). V was clipped by 2 bases and J by 7 bases, with 12 bases between them. Looked up from germline, CDR1 is SEHNR and CDR2 is FQNEAQ (reference sequence). The length of the CDR3 is 13 residues. The CDR3 here is CASSLPGGREQYF. CDR3 sequence (DNA): TGTGCCAGCAGCTTACCGGGGGGCCGGGAGCAGTACTTC. The whole variable domain, remainder taken from reference TRBV7-9 and TRBJ2-7, is DTGVSQNPRHKITKRGQNVTFRCDPISEHNRLYWYRQTLGQGPEFLTYFQNEAQLEKSRLLSDRFSAERPKGSFSTLEIQRTEQGDSAMYLCASSLPGGREQYFGPGTRLTVT.

Points on this clone: Other DNA sequences in this specimen translate into the identical CDR3. V is TRBV6-5 and J is TRBJ1-1; 8 bases map to TRBD1. This CDR3 comprises 13 residues. Germline CDR1 and CDR2: MNHEY and SVGAGI. The V segment lost 6 bases and the J segment 1 base; nucleotides outside the gene matches: 1. Written as DNA, the CDR3 is TGTGCCAGCAGGGGACAGGCGAACACTGAAGCTTTCTTT. It encodes CASRGQANTEAFF.

The genes are TRBV4-3 and TRBJ2-7, with 7 bases that match TRBD1. Germline trimming cut 0 bases from V and 7 bases from J; bases unmatched to any gene: 9. Germline values: CDR1 LGHNA, CDR2 YSLEER. The CDR3 totals 15 residues. The CDR3 protein is CASSQDRDRAWEQYF. The CDR3 bases are TGCGCCAGCAGCCAAGATAGAGACAGGGCGTGGGAGCAGTACTTC.

The J gene is TRBJ1-1, the V gene TRBV5-8; tentatively, D is TRBD1 (5 bases). The germline V and J ends were trimmed by 0 bases and 4 bases, with 13 bases remaining between them. Per germline, CDR1 SGHTS and CDR2 YDEGEE. The CDR3 contains 15 residues. Here the CDR3 reads CASSLAVGGSTEAFF. The CDR3 DNA reads TGTGCCAGCAGCTTGGCCGTGGGGGGGAGCACTGAAGCTTTCTTT.

The chain combines TRBV5-4 with TRBJ2-3, with 13 bases identical to TRBD2. The CDR3 extends over 16 amino acids. CDR1 and CDR2 (germline): SGHNT, YYREEE (reference sequence). The V and J ends lost 4 bases and 0 bases, in that order; junction bases with no gene match: 2. CDR3: CASSRLAGGSTDTQYF. The CDR3 nucleotides read TGTGCCAGCAGCCGACTAGCGGGGGGAAGCACAGATACGCAGTATTTT.

The chain has TRBV6-5 and TRBJ2-7; a weak D match, TRBD1 (6 bases). There are 15 residues in the CDR3. The germline CDR1 and CDR2 sequences are MNHEY and SVGAGI. Trimming pared 6 bases from V and 3 bases from J, leaving 18 bases between. The CDR3 DNA follows: TGTGCCAGCAGATCTGGGACATTCGATCGCTACGAGCAGTACTTC. Its translation: CASRSGTFDRYEQYF.